These T cell receptor beta chains were read from a single sample in a study of blood T cell repertoires in COVID-19. Data came from immunoSEQ multiplex PCR; TCRdb stores just in-frame clones and leaves some out. The data contain roughly 45,000 clones, 84% of them seen just once; the ten biggest clones take up around 4.5%. Sequenced material: peripheral blood. The source of these receptors is a man aged 45-65 years with active COVID-19. CDR3s include the opening cysteine and the closing phenylalanine or tryptophan. A D gene is named only where the DNA matches it firmly. Size values are once, few and many counts, or a class for expanded clones, and some rows have none.

j_gene: TRBJ1-5; d_gene: .; v_gene: TRBV27; abundance: .; CDR3aa: CASSPIPGAAQHF; CDR3nt: TGTGCCAGCAGTCCCATACCGGGAGCAGCCCAGCATTTT
j_gene: TRBJ2-7; d_gene: .; v_gene: TRBV6-5; abundance: medium-sized; CDR3aa: CASRAGQVGEQYF; CDR3nt: TGTGCCAGCAGAGCGGGACAAGTAGGGGAGCAGTACTTC
j_gene: TRBJ1-6; d_gene: TRBD1; v_gene: TRBV10-3; abundance: .; CDR3aa: CAISGGIGQGISPLHF; CDR3nt: TGTGCCATCAGTGGGGGGATAGGACAGGGGATTTCACCCCTCCACTTT
j_gene: TRBJ1-2; d_gene: TRBD1; v_gene: TRBV15; abundance: few; CDR3aa: CATSSRQGNYGYTF; CDR3nt: TGTGCCACCAGCAGCCGACAGGGTAACTATGGCTACACCTTC
j_gene: TRBJ2-7; d_gene: .; v_gene: TRBV19; abundance: medium-sized; CDR3aa: CASSIVSVSYEQYF; CDR3nt: TGTGCCAGTAGTATAGTTTCAGTCTCCTACGAGCAGTACTTC
j_gene: TRBJ2-3; d_gene: .; v_gene: TRBV6-1; abundance: .; CDR3aa: CASSENIARSSDTQYF; CDR3nt: TGTGCCAGCAGTGAAAATATAGCGCGTAGCTCAGATACGCAGTATTTT
j_gene: TRBJ2-5; d_gene: .; v_gene: TRBV4-2; abundance: once; CDR3aa: CASSQGNGGAETQYF; CDR3nt: TGTGCCAGCAGCCAAGGAAACGGGGGAGCAGAGACCCAGTACTTC
j_gene: TRBJ2-2; d_gene: TRBD1; v_gene: TRBV2; abundance: .; CDR3aa: CASTPGQGQDGELFF; CDR3nt: TGTGCCAGCACCCCGGGACAGGGGCAGGACGGGGAGCTGTTTTTT
j_gene: TRBJ2-5; d_gene: .; v_gene: TRBV5-3; abundance: .; CDR3aa: CATSSTGETQYF; CDR3nt: TGTGCCACCTCAAGCACAGGAGAGACCCAGTACTTC
j_gene: TRBJ2-7; d_gene: .; v_gene: TRBV7-2; abundance: .; CDR3aa: CASSFGRGYEQYF; CDR3nt: TGTGCCAGCAGCTTTGGCAGGGGATACGAGCAGTACTTC
j_gene: TRBJ2-1; d_gene: TRBD2; v_gene: TRBV5-1; abundance: few; CDR3aa: CASSPGLADNEQFF; CDR3nt: TGCGCCAGCAGCCCCGGACTAGCGGACAATGAGCAGTTCTTC
j_gene: TRBJ2-7; d_gene: TRBD2; v_gene: TRBV6-5; abundance: .; CDR3aa: CASIIPSGGAYEQYF; CDR3nt: TGTGCCAGCATAATCCCTAGCGGGGGGGCCTACGAGCAGTACTTC
j_gene: TRBJ2-7; d_gene: .; v_gene: TRBV15; abundance: .; CDR3aa: CATSIRLGYEQYF; CDR3nt: TGTGCCACCAGCATAAGACTGGGCTACGAGCAGTACTTC
j_gene: TRBJ2-2; d_gene: .; v_gene: TRBV9; abundance: .; CDR3aa: CASSVDGGGTGELFF; CDR3nt: TGTGCCAGCAGCGTAGATGGCGGCGGAACCGGGGAGCTGTTTTTT
j_gene: TRBJ1-1; d_gene: .; v_gene: TRBV7-2; abundance: .; CDR3aa: CASSLALAGMNTEAFF; CDR3nt: TGTGCCAGCAGCTTAGCTCTGGCAGGGATGAACACTGAAGCTTTCTTT
j_gene: TRBJ1-1; d_gene: .; v_gene: TRBV4-1; abundance: once; CDR3aa: CASGRRMNTEAFF; CDR3nt: TGCGCCAGCGGGAGACGGATGAACACTGAAGCTTTCTTT
j_gene: TRBJ2-7; d_gene: .; v_gene: TRBV29-1; abundance: .; CDR3aa: CSVLGRTYEQYF; CDR3nt: TGCAGCGTTCTGGGCAGGACCTACGAGCAGTACTTC
j_gene: TRBJ2-1; d_gene: .; v_gene: TRBV19; abundance: .; CDR3aa: CASSIGDNQFF; CDR3nt: TGTGCCAGTAGTATAGGGGACAACCAGTTCTTC
j_gene: TRBJ2-7; d_gene: TRBD1; v_gene: TRBV6-5; abundance: .; CDR3aa: CASSRGQGKGEQYF; CDR3nt: TGTGCCAGCAGTAGAGGACAGGGAAAAGGCGAGCAGTACTTC
j_gene: TRBJ2-7; d_gene: .; v_gene: TRBV6-5; abundance: few; CDR3aa: CASSYGRGLYF; CDR3nt: TGTGCCAGCAGTTATGGGCGGGGGCTGTACTTC
j_gene: TRBJ1-4; d_gene: .; v_gene: TRBV4-1; abundance: .; CDR3aa: CASSQSRGGTNEKLFF; CDR3nt: TGCGCCAGCAGCCAAAGTAGAGGAGGTACTAATGAAAAACTGTTTTTT
j_gene: TRBJ1-4; d_gene: TRBD1; v_gene: TRBV18; abundance: .; CDR3aa: CASSSYRQGGEKLFF; CDR3nt: TGTGCCAGCTCATCCTACCGACAGGGAGGAGAAAAACTGTTTTTT
j_gene: TRBJ1-4; d_gene: TRBD1; v_gene: TRBV3-1/TRBV3-2; abundance: .; CDR3aa: CASSPRDRGLNEKLFF; CDR3nt: TGTGCCAGCAGCCCCCGGGACAGGGGTCTGAATGAAAAACTGTTTTTT
j_gene: TRBJ1-2; d_gene: TRBD1; v_gene: TRBV27; abundance: .; CDR3aa: CASSEVPGQLDFNYGYTF; CDR3nt: TGTGCCAGCAGCGAGGTACCGGGACAGCTTGATTTTAACTATGGCTACACCTTC
j_gene: TRBJ2-2; d_gene: TRBD2; v_gene: TRBV5-1; abundance: .; CDR3aa: CASRTSSGGAGGELFF; CDR3nt: TGCGCCAGCAGGACGTCTAGCGGGGGGGCCGGCGGGGAGCTGTTTTTT
j_gene: TRBJ2-7; d_gene: TRBD2; v_gene: TRBV2; abundance: medium-sized; CDR3aa: CASSYSGGQTYEQYF; CDR3nt: TGTGCCAGCAGCTATAGCGGGGGGCAGACTTACGAGCAGTACTTC
j_gene: TRBJ2-7; d_gene: TRBD2; v_gene: TRBV6-1; abundance: .; CDR3aa: CASSEWGGTYEQYF; CDR3nt: TGTGCCAGCAGTGAATGGGGGGGTACGTACGAGCAGTACTTC
j_gene: TRBJ2-7; d_gene: .; v_gene: TRBV2; abundance: few; CDR3aa: CASTRESYEQYF; CDR3nt: TGTGCCAGCACTAGGGAGTCCTACGAGCAGTACTTC
j_gene: TRBJ2-5; d_gene: TRBD2; v_gene: TRBV4-1; abundance: .; CDR3aa: CASSQVTSGGLEETQYF; CDR3nt: TGCGCCAGCAGCCAAGTAACTAGCGGGGGGTTAGAGGAGACCCAGTACTTC
j_gene: TRBJ2-5; d_gene: TRBD2; v_gene: TRBV15; abundance: few; CDR3aa: CATSSPGTSGETQYF; CDR3nt: TGTGCCACCAGCAGCCCTGGGACTAGCGGGGAGACCCAGTACTTC
j_gene: TRBJ2-3; d_gene: TRBD2; v_gene: TRBV6-7; abundance: once; CDR3aa: CATLGLGLDTQYF; CDR3nt: TGTGCCACCCTGGGACTAGGGTTGGATACGCAGTATTTT
j_gene: TRBJ1-4; d_gene: TRBD1; v_gene: TRBV18; abundance: .; CDR3aa: CASSPPRQGGEKLFF; CDR3nt: TGTGCCAGCTCACCACCTCGACAGGGTGGGGAAAAACTGTTTTTT
j_gene: TRBJ2-7; d_gene: .; v_gene: TRBV10-3; abundance: .; CDR3aa: CAISEWQKSDEQYF; CDR3nt: TGTGCCATCAGTGAATGGCAAAAAAGCGACGAGCAGTACTTC
j_gene: TRBJ2-1; d_gene: TRBD1; v_gene: TRBV4-3; abundance: .; CDR3aa: CASSQGLGQGSEQFF; CDR3nt: TGCGCCAGCAGCCAAGGCTTGGGACAGGGGAGTGAGCAGTTCTTC
j_gene: TRBJ1-2; d_gene: TRBD1; v_gene: TRBV4-1; abundance: .; CDR3aa: CASSQESGVSGTGGGGYTF; CDR3nt: TGCGCCAGCAGCCAAGAATCCGGAGTCTCCGGGACAGGGGGCGGGGGCTACACCTTC
j_gene: TRBJ1-1; d_gene: TRBD1; v_gene: TRBV12-5; abundance: .; CDR3aa: CASGVGTATEAFF; CDR3nt: TGTGCTAGTGGTGTAGGGACAGCCACTGAAGCTTTCTTT
j_gene: TRBJ2-3; d_gene: .; v_gene: TRBV7-2; abundance: .; CDR3aa: CASSLDLATDTQYF; CDR3nt: TGTGCCAGCAGCTTAGATCTAGCCACAGATACGCAGTATTTT
j_gene: TRBJ2-3; d_gene: .; v_gene: TRBV5-1; abundance: .; CDR3aa: CASSLAGGITDTQYF; CDR3nt: TGCGCCAGCAGCTTGGCCGGAGGGATCACAGATACGCAGTATTTT
j_gene: TRBJ2-5; d_gene: .; v_gene: TRBV24-1; abundance: .; CDR3aa: CATSDLETQYF; CDR3nt: TGTGCCACCAGTGATCTGGAGACCCAGTACTTC
j_gene: TRBJ2-2; d_gene: TRBD1; v_gene: TRBV23-1; abundance: .; CDR3aa: CASSQSSGGQANTGELFF; CDR3nt: TGCGCCAGCAGTCAATCGTCAGGGGGCCAAGCAAACACCGGGGAGCTGTTTTTT